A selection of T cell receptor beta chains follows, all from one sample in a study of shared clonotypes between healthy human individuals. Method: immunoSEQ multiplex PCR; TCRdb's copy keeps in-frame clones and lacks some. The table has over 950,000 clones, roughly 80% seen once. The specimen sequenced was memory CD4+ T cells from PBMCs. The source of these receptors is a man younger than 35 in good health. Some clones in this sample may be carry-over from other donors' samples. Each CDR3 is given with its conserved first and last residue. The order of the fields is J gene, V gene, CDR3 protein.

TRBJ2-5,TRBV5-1,CASSQGPQETQYF
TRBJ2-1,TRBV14,CASSQGTSGRGSYNEQFF
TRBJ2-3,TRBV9,CASSGTSTDTQYF
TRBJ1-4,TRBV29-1,CSVRTGTGGEKLFF
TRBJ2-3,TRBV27,CASSFTPSGSTDTQYF
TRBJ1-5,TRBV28,CASSLPADYQPQHF
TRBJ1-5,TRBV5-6,CASSLNRGVQPQHF
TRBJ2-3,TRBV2,CASIATDTQYF
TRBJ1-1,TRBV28,CASSLGQAGRAFF
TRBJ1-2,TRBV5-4,CASSSIRGSGDYGYTF
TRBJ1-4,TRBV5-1,CASSSGTVREKLFF
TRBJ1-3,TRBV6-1,CASSDGGTDTIYF
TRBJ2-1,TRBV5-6,CASSAITQTSSYNEQFF
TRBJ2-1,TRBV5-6,CASGKQNYNEQFF